This TCR beta chain appears in the sequencing data of a study of metastatic and nonmetastatic thyroid tumors. Across the study: The authors compared repertoires across blood and tumor or nodule tissue from malignant and benign thyroid patients.

General study points: Significantly higher TCR beta diversity was reportedly seen in malignant thyroid tumors than benign nodules, in blood and tumor.

Patients were all untreated before their thyroid surgery. Germline CDR1 and CDR2: LNHDA and SQIVND (reference sequence). The CDR3 loop spans 15 amino acids. Under the authors' procedure: Variation in CDR3 across clinicopathological groups served as the basis for constructing a distant-metastasis classifier in papillary thyroid cancer. MiXCR was used by TCRdb to re-call the PCR reads. V and J calls and clone size were set by TCRdb, not the authors. The data show fewer than 35,000 clones, 15% seen once. This clone has a count of ten or more. Its specificity is not known. The junction shows a germline mismatch at one end, possibly a read error.

The sequenced material came from blood. This sequence originates from a male donor with papillary thyroid cancer or a benign thyroid nodule (not recorded which). Some clones in this sample may be carry-over from other donors' samples. This chain connects TRBV19 to TRBJ1-5, with TRBD1 matching 9 bases. CDR3 sequence (DNA): TGTGCCAGTAGTCCCGAAGACAGGGGGAATCAACCCCAGCATTTT. It yields the protein CASSPEDRGNQPQHF.